The 2 T cell receptor beta chains listed next were all sequenced from one sample in a study of blood T cell repertoires in COVID-19. The protocol was immunoSEQ multiplex PCR, while the TCRdb copy is restricted to in-frame clones and leaves out a portion. The table includes nearly 350,000 clones, less than 90% detected once. The source material was PBMCs or T cells enriched from blood (not recorded which). The receptors were sampled from a woman under 40 who had recovered from COVID-19.

This chain joins TRBV9 and TRBJ2-1; 10 nucleotides line up with TRBD2. Germline V gives CDR1 SGDLS, CDR2 YYNGEE. After removal of 6 bases from V and 5 bases from J, the junction contained 5 bases not matched to a gene. This CDR3 comprises 14 residues. The CDR3 DNA is TGTGCCAGCACGGTAGCGGGGGGTGACAATGAGCAGTTCTTC. Its protein product is CASTVAGGDNEQFF.

The chain combines TRBV25-1 with TRBJ2-7, with 11 bases aligning to TRBD1. The trim removed 6 bases at V and 5 bases at J, leaving 6 bases unmatched. CDR3 length: 14 amino acids. CDR1 and CDR2 from the germline V gene are MGHDK and SYGVNS. The CDR3 spells CASRGQGVRNEQYF. CDR3 in DNA: TGTGCCAGCAGGGGACAGGGGGTTAGGAACGAGCAGTACTTC.